This T cell receptor (beta chain) was retrieved from a study of blood T cell repertoires in COVID-19. Background on the study: From T cells, B-cell-depleted T cells, or PBMCs came the material, which was cDNA or gDNA.

V was clipped by 4 bases and J by 5 bases; unmatched bases: 7. CDR1 is SGHRS, CDR2 YFSETQ, per germline. The CDR3 has 15 residues. In the source study's methods: The authors estimated nucleated cell counts from reference gene primer amplification. Method: immunoSEQ multiplex PCR; TCRdb's copy keeps in-frame clones and lacks some. Clonal size and the V and J genes are those of that table, whereas D and trimming came from the DNA. The sample contains about 140,000 clones, 80% to 85% of which appear only once. As to this clone: The identical CDR3 is also encoded by other nucleotide sequences in the sample.

The sequenced sample consisted of peripheral blood. The origin of this receptor is a human donor in a cohort sampled during active COVID-19. J is TRBJ2-5 and V is TRBV5-1, with TRBD1 matching 11 bases. The CDR3, as DNA: TGCGCCAGCAGCAGGGGGACAGGGGGTAGGGAGACCCAGTACTTC. As protein: CASSRGTGGRETQYF.